These 13 T cell receptor beta chains share one sample of origin, sequenced in a study of T cell clonality in common variable immunodeficiency. Produced via immunoSEQ multiplex PCR; TCRdb's table is partial and in-frame only. The sample holds over 15,000 clones, and no clone turns up only once. These receptors are not linked to any known antigen. Points from the study as a whole: Reportedly, TCR beta sequences from common variable immunodeficiency showed fewer deletions and N-nucleotide insertions.

The sequenced material came from peripheral blood mononuclear cells. The receptors here all came from a human donor with common variable immunodeficiency.

This clone was seen at least ten times. CDR3: CASSYPTGTYNEQFF. The DNA read from the CDR3 is TGTGCCAGCAGTTACCCCACCGGGACTTACAATGAG. The chain carries TRBV6-2 or TRBV6-3 and TRBJ2-1; a possible D gene is TRBD2 (6 bases). From the germline J gene comes the end of the CDR3, since the read stops 3 residues before it. The germline V gene has CDR1 MNHEY and CDR2 SVGEGT. The CDR3 contains 15 residues. Trimming left V 2 bases short and J 4 bases short, with 12 bases between.

A word on this clone: The read ends 3 residues early relative to the CDR3; the germline J gene fills the gap. V gene TRBV5-5 combines with J gene TRBJ2-5; 7 nucleotides agree with TRBD2. CDR1 and CDR2 from the germline V gene are SGHKS and YYEKEE (reference sequence). The CDR3 length is 15 residues. The junction had 10 bases not matched to a gene; V was cut back by 3 bases and J by 5 bases. The CDR3 here is CASSSGLGGVETQYF. Partial CDR3 DNA: TGTGCCAGCAGCTCTGGCCTGGGGGGGGTGGAGACC. Based on the CDR3 plus reference TRBV5-5 and TRBJ2-5, the full variable domain is DAGVTQSPTHLIKTRGQQVTLRCSPISGHKSVSWYQQVLGQGPQFIFQYYEKEERGRGNFPDRFSARQFPNYSSELNVNALLLGDSALYLCASSSGLGGVETQYFGPGTRLLVL.

This clone appeared a few times. From the germline J gene comes the end of the CDR3, since the read stops 3 residues before it. The V gene is TRBV7-9, the J gene TRBJ2-7; 8 positions agree with TRBD1. Germline loops: CDR1 SEHNR, CDR2 FQNEAQ (reference sequence). V lost 5 bases to trimming and J lost 0 bases; unmatched junction nucleotides: 6. CDR3 length: 15 amino acids. The covered CDR3 bases are TGTGCCAGCAGCAAACAGGGGGAATTCTCCTACGAG. This gives the protein CASSKQGEFSYE. The full CDR3 reads CASSKQGEFSYEQYF.

This clone has at least ten counts. The read terminates 3 residues before the CDR3 end, so the remaining end is supplied by the germline J gene. The chain combines TRBV30 with TRBJ1-2, with D perhaps TRBD1 (6 bases). Germline V gene lookup returns CDR1 GTSNPN and CDR2 SVGIG (reference sequence). This CDR3 has 12 amino acids. The CDR3: CAWSVGGGGYTF. The sequenced CDR3 bases are TGTGCCTGGAGTGTAGGGGGGGGCGGC.

This clone was counted between two and nine times. The CDR3 extends 3 residues past the end of the read, so its final part is completed from the germline J gene. The chain has TRBV6-4 and TRBJ2-7; 7 bases are shared with TRBD1. Germline CDR1 MRHNA, CDR2 SNTAGT. The J segment lost 4 bases and the V segment lost 2 bases, leaving 14 bases of the junction unmatched. The CDR3 consists of 17 residues. The CDR3 is CASSDLFRQGPLYEQYF. CDR3 DNA, as far as it was read: TGTGCCAGCAGTGACCTCTTTAGACAGGGCCCTCTGTACGAG.

CDR3 protein: CASRVQGATGELFF. The CDR3 bases that were read are TGTGCCAGCAGGGTTCAGGGGGCCACCGGGGAG. This chain connects TRBV2 to TRBJ2-2; 8 bases line up with TRBD1. Sequencing ends 3 residues short of the CDR3 end; the germline J gene provides the rest. The CDR3 contains 14 residues. Germline V gives CDR1 SNHLY, CDR2 FYNNEI. J lost 4 bases, V lost 6 bases, and 4 bases had no gene match.

This clone showed up just a few times. Coverage ceases 3 residues before the CDR3 finishes, and the germline J gene fills in the end. The chain carries TRBV7-2 and TRBJ2-6; possibly TRBD1 for D (5 bases). Trimming left V 8 bases short and J 0 bases short, with 11 bases between. CDR1 is SGHTA and CDR2 is FQGNSA in the germline V gene. This CDR3 contains 15 residues. This chain's CDR3 is CASAGHFSGANVLTF. CDR3 DNA (partial): TGTGCCAGCGCCGGACACTTCTCTGGGGCCAACGTC. Filled out from reference TRBV7-2 and TRBJ2-6, the complete variable domain reads GAGVSQSPSNKVTEKGKDVELRCDPISGHTALYWYRQSLGQGLEFLIYFQGNSAPDKSGLPSDRFSAERTGGSVSTLTIQRTQQEDSAVYLCASAGHFSGANVLTFGAGSRLTVL.

This clone came up a few times. The CDR3 goes on 3 residues after the read ends, and that part is filled in from the germline J gene. This chain uses TRBV5-6 with TRBJ2-7, with D perhaps TRBD1 (6 bases). The length of the CDR3 is 14 residues. Per the germline V gene, CDR1 is SGHDT and CDR2 is YYEEEE. Trimming took off 6 bases at V and 2 bases at J, with 15 bases between the two ends. CDR3 bases read: TGTGCCAGCATTCAGGGGCCTAGGCCCTACGAG. Translated: CASIQGPRPYE. The CDR3 in full is CASIQGPRPYEQYF.

This clone was seen ten or more times. Read coverage stops 3 residues before the CDR3 terminus; the germline J gene supplies the remainder. The V gene is TRBV19, the J gene TRBJ2-7; D is perhaps TRBD2 (6 bases). V lost 3 bases, J lost 0 bases, and 12 bases lay in between. Germline CDR1 reads LNHDA; CDR2 reads SQIVND (reference sequence). The CDR3 sequence is 15 residues long. The CDR3 DNA, read in part, is TGTGCCAGTAGTATTGGCGGGATTAGCTCCTACGAG. Translated: CASSIGGISSYE. The complete CDR3 reads CASSIGGISSYEQYF.

About this clone: Read sequence stops 3 residues before the CDR3 end, and the germline J gene provides the missing end. The J gene is TRBJ1-2, the V gene TRBV11-2, with D perhaps matching TRBD1 (6 bases). The CDR3 consists of 14 residues. Trimming took 5 bases from V and 1 from J, leaving 11 bases between them. Per germline, CDR1 SGHAT and CDR2 FQNNGV. The CDR3 is CASSANRVNYGYTF. The CDR3 bases that were read are TGTGCCAGCAGCGCCAACAGGGTTAACTATGGC.

The sequenced part of the CDR3 DNA is TGCAGTGTTGAGACCGGGACTAATGGC. It specifies CSVETGTNG. The complete CDR3 protein is CSVETGTNGYTF. The chain recombines TRBV20-1 with TRBJ1-2; weak D call: TRBD1 (5 bases). The read finishes 3 residues shy of the CDR3 end, and the germline J gene is used to complete it. In germline, CDR1 is DFQATT, CDR2 SNEGSKA (reference sequence). Trimming shortened V by 7 bases and J by 6 bases, and 15 bases separated the two germline ends. This CDR3 is 12 amino acids long.

This clone appeared a few times. Read data end 3 residues before the CDR3 end; the end is taken from the germline J gene. This chain joins TRBV20-1 and TRBJ2-7; D may be TRBD1 (7 bases). The CDR3 is 12 residues long. V was shortened by 6 bases and J by 3 bases, with 12 bases between the two germline ends. Germline V gene sequence: CDR1 DFQATT, CDR2 SNEGSKA (reference sequence). CDR3 sequence reads: CSARQGGYEQYF. CDR3 DNA, as far as it was read: TGCAGTGCGAGACAGGGAGGCTACGAG.

This clone was counted at least ten times. CDR3 loop: CAWRRASSYEQYF. The covered CDR3 bases are TGTGCCTGGAGAAGGGCATCCTCCTACGAG. This chain links TRBV30 with TRBJ2-7; D remains unclear. The read terminates 3 residues ahead of where the CDR3 ends, so the germline J gene completes it. The V gene lost 3 bases and the J gene lost 0 bases, with 9 bases spanning the gap. The V gene's germline CDR1 is GTSNPN and CDR2 SVGIG (reference sequence). CDR3 length: 13 residues.